This T cell receptor (beta chain) stems from a study of blood T cell repertoires in COVID-19. Study summary: Whether acute or convalescent, the COVID-19 samples came from the United States, Italy and Spain. From T cells, B-cell-depleted T cells, or PBMCs came the material, which was cDNA or gDNA.

Study processing details: The authors estimated nucleated cell counts from reference gene primer amplification. TCRdb's copy holds only in-frame clones and misses some; the assay was immunoSEQ multiplex PCR. V and J calls and clone size are copied from that table; D and trimming were computed from the DNA. The data contain 54,000 or so clones, about four fifths of them singletons. In germline, CDR1 is SNHLY, CDR2 FYNNEI. Trimming cost V 5 bases and J 0 bases; bases outside gene matches: 5. The CDR3 consists of 15 residues. The sequence derives from a woman older than 75 with acute or convalescent COVID-19. The sequencing sample was made of peripheral blood. The V gene is TRBV2, the J gene TRBJ2-3; 7 bases map to TRBD1. CDR3: CASSTRQGSTDTQYF. In nucleotides, the CDR3 is TGTGCCAGCAGTACCCGACAGGGAAGCACAGATACGCAGTATTTT.